These 30 T cell receptor beta chains were all obtained from the same sample, sequenced in a study of shared clonotypes between healthy human individuals. The repertoire was sequenced with immunoSEQ multiplex PCR; TCRdb's copy has only in-frame clones and lacks some. The sample contains about 990,000 clones, around 78% of which appear only once. The sample was memory CD4+ T cells from PBMCs. As to subset: CD45RA-negative fraction. The receptors derive from a man younger than 30 in good health. Some clones in this sample may be carry-over from other donors' samples.

As to this clone: Other DNA sequences in the sample encode the same CDR3. The genes are TRBV7-9 and TRBJ1-1, with 11 positions matching TRBD1. With V trimmed by 5 bases and J by 4 bases, 0 bases remained unmatched. The CDR3 runs 13 residues. The germline V gene has CDR1 SEHNR and CDR2 FQNEAQ (reference sequence). The CDR3 DNA follows: TGTGCCAGCAGCGGGACAGGGGGCACTGAAGCTTTCTTT. Amino acid sequence: CASSGTGGTEAFF.

This clone was found a few times. The V gene is TRBV7-2, the J gene TRBJ2-3; unclear D gene. The V and J ends lost 5 bases and 0 bases respectively, with 12 bases between them. The germline V gene encodes CDR1 SGHTA and CDR2 FQGNSA. The CDR3 spans 15 residues. The DNA for the CDR3 is TGTGCCAGCAGCCAGGCCGCCTCGAGCACAGATACGCAGTATTTT. The encoded protein is CASSQAASSTDTQYF.

This clone was seen a handful of times. V gene TRBV4-3 combines with J gene TRBJ1-4; 7 positions match TRBD1. This CDR3 has 15 amino acids. Germline V CDR1 and CDR2: LGHNA, YSLEER. The junction had 9 bases not matched to a gene; V was cut back by 4 bases and J by 7 bases. The CDR3 reads CASSRRRGSGEKLFF. CDR3 DNA: TGCGCCAGCAGCCGACGCAGGGGGTCGGGTGAAAAACTGTTTTTT.

This chain uses TRBV19 with TRBJ1-5; D is unresolved. The length of the CDR3 is 15 residues. V gave up 0 bases and J gave up 4 bases, with 10 bases separating them. The germline V gene has CDR1 LNHDA and CDR2 SQIVND (reference sequence). For the CDR3, the DNA is TGTGCCAGTAGTATAGATGGGAGAGGAAATCAGCCCCAGCATTTT. This gives the protein CASSIDGRGNQPQHF.

This rearrangement joins TRBV9 to TRBJ2-1, with 14 positions matching TRBD2. Germline CDR1 SGDLS, CDR2 YYNGEE. CDR3 length: 15 amino acids. V lost 3 bases, J lost 7 bases, and 3 bases stayed unmatched. This chain's CDR3 is CASSGTSGRLNEQFF. The DNA of the CDR3 is TGTGCCAGCAGCGGGACTAGCGGGAGGCTGAATGAGCAGTTCTTC.

The V gene is TRBV11-2, the J gene TRBJ2-5; no reliable D call. Trimming took 1 base from V and 3 from J, leaving 6 bases between them. The germline V gene has CDR1 SGHAT and CDR2 FQNNGV. This CDR3 has 13 residues. CDR3: CASSLGLEETQYF. CDR3 coding DNA: TGTGCCAGCAGCTTAGGGCTGGAAGAGACCCAGTACTTC.

This chain uses TRBV4-2 with TRBJ2-1, with TRBD2 identical over 7 bases. There are 18 residues in the CDR3. The trim removed 4 bases at V and 0 bases at J, leaving 12 bases unmatched. Germline lookup yields CDR1 LGHNA and CDR2 YNFKEQ. The DNA for the CDR3 is TGTGCCAGCAGCCCCGAAAACCTCTGGGGGGGCTCCTACAATGAGCAGTTCTTC. Its translation: CASSPENLWGGSYNEQFF.

The genes are TRBV30 and TRBJ2-5, with a possible D match to TRBD2 (6 bases). From germline, CDR1 is GTSNPN and CDR2 SVGIG (reference sequence). Trimming shortened V by 0 bases and J by 7 bases, and 12 bases separated the two germline ends. The CDR3 runs 13 residues. The CDR3 sequence: CAWSVQVGGTQYF. The CDR3, as DNA: TGTGCCTGGAGTGTACAGGTGGGAGGGACCCAGTACTTC.

Here the CDR3 reads CASSLGINNEQFF. The CDR3 DNA reads TGTGCCAGCAGCTTAGGCATTAACAATGAGCAGTTCTTC. The chain employs TRBV7-8 and TRBJ2-1; D gene ambiguous. The V and J ends lost 1 base and 5 bases respectively, with 6 bases between them. This CDR3 comprises 13 residues. Germline V gene lookup returns CDR1 SGHVS and CDR2 FQNEAQ.

This chain connects TRBV4-2 to TRBJ1-4; weak D call: TRBD1 (5 bases). The CDR3 runs 13 residues. The germline V gene encodes CDR1 LGHNA and CDR2 YNFKEQ. Trimming shortened V by 5 bases and J by 7 bases, and 11 bases separated the two germline ends. The CDR3 DNA is TGTGCCAGCAGCTTCGGAGGGACTGAAAAACTGTTTTTT. Protein product: CASSFGGTEKLFF.

This clone has ten or more counts. This chain uses TRBV7-2 with TRBJ2-7; 9 positions match TRBD2. The CDR3 extends over 15 amino acids. Germline trimming cut 2 bases from V and 4 bases from J; bases unmatched to any gene: 6. Germline V gene sequence: CDR1 SGHTA, CDR2 FQGNSA. Here the CDR3 DNA reads TGTGCCAGCAGCTTATCGAGCGGGAGGCAATACGAGCAGTACTTC. This encodes CASSLSSGRQYEQYF.

A remark on this clone: Given a far larger clone just one base away, this is likely a sequencing read error. The rearrangement links TRBV5-4 to TRBJ2-3, with D unclear. Germline-derived CDR1 and CDR2 are SGHNT and YYREEE (reference sequence). The V and J ends lost 3 bases and 6 bases respectively, with 5 bases between them. This CDR3 contains 11 residues. The CDR3 loop reads CASSSTDTQYF. The CDR3 DNA reads as TGTGCCAGCAGCTCCACGGATACGCAGTATTTT.

This chain links TRBV10-3 with TRBJ2-5; D might be TRBD2 (5 bases). Germline values: CDR1 ENHRY, CDR2 SYGVKD. Trimming removed 2 bases from V and 5 bases from J, with 9 bases in between. This CDR3 comprises 13 residues. CDR3 protein: CAISEGSEETQYF. As DNA, the CDR3 is TGTGCCATCAGTGAGGGTAGCGAGGAGACCCAGTACTTC.

Concerning this clone: The sample holds other DNA sequences that translate to the same CDR3. The rearrangement joins TRBV5-1 to TRBJ2-3, with a tentative D call TRBD2 (6 bases). The germline CDR1 and CDR2 sequences are SGHRS and YFSETQ. The V gene lost 1 base and the J gene lost 1 base, with 7 bases spanning the gap. CDR3 length: 14 residues. The CDR3 sequence: CASSLSSGTDTQYF. CDR3 nucleotides: TGCGCCAGCAGCTTGTCTAGCGGCACAGATACGCAGTATTTT.

This clone was observed at least ten times. Mismatch with germline at one junction end may stem from a read error. V is TRBV5-1 and J is TRBJ1-5; possibly TRBD1 for D (6 bases). The germline CDR1 and CDR2 sequences are SGHRS and YFSETQ. The CDR3 covers 17 residues. CDR3 nucleotides: TGCGCCAGCAGCTTGGGGGGGATGGACAGTGGCAAACAGCCCCAGCATTTT. Translation gives CASSLGGMDSGKQPQHF.

The chain combines TRBV9 with TRBJ2-1; 9 bases map to TRBD2. The junction had 8 bases not matched to a gene; V was cut back by 3 bases and J by 7 bases. The CDR3 has 15 amino acids. Germline V gene sequence: CDR1 SGDLS, CDR2 YYNGEE. The CDR3 spells CASSGVAGVWNEQFF. The CDR3, as DNA: TGTGCCAGCAGCGGGGTAGCGGGAGTTTGGAATGAGCAGTTCTTC.

The rearrangement links TRBV27 to TRBJ2-1; possibly TRBD2 for D (6 bases). The CDR3 contains 17 residues. V gave up 2 bases and J gave up 0 bases, with 14 bases separating them. The germline V gene encodes CDR1 MNHEY and CDR2 SMNVEV (reference sequence). The CDR3 DNA reads as TGTGCCAGCAGTTTACGGACTACCAAGAGCTCCTACAATGAGCAGTTCTTC. Its protein product is CASSLRTTKSSYNEQFF.

This clone was observed at least ten times. Other DNA sequences in the sample encode the same CDR3. The chain uses TRBV2 and TRBJ2-1; D might be TRBD2 (5 bases). The CDR3 runs to 10 residues. Trimming took off 8 bases at V and 7 bases at J, with 6 bases between the two ends. Germline values: CDR1 SNHLY, CDR2 FYNNEI. Written as DNA, the CDR3 is TGTGCCAGCGGAGGAAATGAGCAGTTCTTC. Amino acids: CASGGNEQFF.

The V call is TRBV28, the J call TRBJ2-7; the D gene is possibly TRBD1 (6 bases). The CDR3 runs 15 residues. V was shortened by 7 bases and J by 0 bases, with 16 bases between the two germline ends. Germline CDR1 reads MDHEN; CDR2 reads SYDVKM. CDR3 in DNA: TGTGCCAGCACCACGGCAGGGGCCAGCTCCTACGAGCAGTACTTC. This encodes CASTTAGASSYEQYF. Full variable domain (rest looked up from reference TRBV28 and TRBJ2-7): DVKVTQSSRYLVKRTGEKVFLECVQDMDHENMFWYRQDPGLGLRLIYFSYDVKMKEKGDIPEGYSVSREKKERFSLILESASTNQTSMYLCASTTAGASSYEQYFGPGTRLTVT.

On this clone itself: In the same sample, other DNA sequences code for this CDR3. This chain links TRBV5-6 with TRBJ2-7; D is unresolved. Per germline, CDR1 SGHDT and CDR2 YYEEEE. The CDR3 is 13 residues long. V was pared by 0 bases and J by 2 bases, with 6 bases between. CDR3 amino acids: CASSLVTAYEQYF. The DNA of the CDR3 is TGTGCCAGCAGCTTGGTCACAGCCTACGAGCAGTACTTC.

The chain carries TRBV6-1 and TRBJ2-2; 9 nucleotides agree with TRBD1. The trim removed 6 bases at V and 6 bases at J, leaving 8 bases unmatched. The V gene's germline CDR1 is MNHNS and CDR2 SASEGT. This CDR3 contains 15 residues. The chain's CDR3 is CASSDGQGQAGELFF. As DNA, the CDR3 is TGTGCCAGCAGCGACGGACAGGGGCAGGCCGGGGAGCTGTTTTTT.

The rearrangement uses TRBV5-1 and TRBJ2-7; possible D gene TRBD2, 5 bases. Trimming took off 5 bases at V and 2 bases at J, with 14 bases between the two ends. The CDR3 has 14 residues. CDR1 is SGHRS, CDR2 YFSETQ, per germline. CDR3 nucleotide sequence: TGCGCCAGCAGTTCCCGGGGAGTCACCTACGAGCAGTACTTC. This translates into CASSSRGVTYEQYF.

The chain uses TRBV6-1 and TRBJ2-5; D is unresolved. V was shortened by 1 base and J by 3 bases, with 6 bases between the two germline ends. The CDR3 extends over 13 amino acids. The germline CDR1 and CDR2 sequences are MNHNS and SASEGT. The CDR3 region is CASSEVMKETQYF. CDR3 bases: TGTGCCAGCAGTGAAGTCATGAAAGAGACCCAGTACTTC.

The chain recombines TRBV30 with TRBJ2-5, with 11 bases fitting TRBD2. V dropped 5 bases and J dropped 1; count of bases not matched to a gene: 12. CDR3 length: 17 residues. Per the germline V gene, CDR1 is GTSNPN and CDR2 is SVGIG (reference sequence). This CDR3 reads CAWQGLAEGTSQETQYF. The CDR3 nucleotides are TGTGCCTGGCAGGGACTAGCGGAGGGTACTAGCCAAGAGACCCAGTACTTC.

The chain joins TRBV28 to TRBJ1-5; D gene uncertain. The CDR3 has 16 amino acids. V lost 3 bases and J lost 1, with 13 bases in between. CDR1 and CDR2 (germline): MDHEN, SYDVKM. For the CDR3, the DNA is TGTGCCAGCAGTTTGAACCTGGGCTCGAGCAATCAGCCCCAGCATTTT. Protein sequence: CASSLNLGSSNQPQHF.

This chain connects TRBV28 to TRBJ2-7; 9 positions match TRBD1. Trimming removed 6 bases from V and 7 bases from J; junction bases left unmatched: 13. CDR3 length: 15 residues. Germline V gene data show CDR1 as MDHEN and CDR2 as SYDVKM. In nucleotides, the CDR3 is TGTGCCAGCAGGGAGGACAGGGGAGGGTCGGGGGAGCAGTACTTC. Encoded protein: CASREDRGGSGEQYF.

A remark on this clone: Germline and junction disagree at one end, which may indicate a read error. The chain has TRBV18 and TRBJ1-3; possibly TRBD1 for D (6 bases). The germline V gene encodes CDR1 KGHSH and CDR2 LQKENI. The CDR3 loop spans 17 amino acids. CDR3 nucleotide sequence: TGTGCCAGCTCCCCACGACAGGCCATCACCTCTGGAAACACCATATATTTT. Translated, it gives CASSPRQAITSGNTIYF. Combining the CDR3 with reference TRBV18 and TRBJ1-3 gives the whole variable domain NAGVMQNPRHLVRRRGQEARLRCSPMKGHSHVYWYRQLPEEGLKFMVYLQKENIIDESGMPKERFSAEFPKEGPSILRIQQVVRGDSAAYFCASSPRQAITSGNTIYFGEGSWLTVV.

This chain connects TRBV11-2 to TRBJ2-5; D perhaps matches TRBD1 (6 bases). Trimming took off 1 base at V and 4 bases at J, with 16 bases between the two ends. Per the germline V gene, CDR1 is SGHAT and CDR2 is FQNNGV. The CDR3 runs to 16 residues. This chain's CDR3 is CASSLVQGSIPETQYF. The CDR3 coding sequence is TGTGCCAGCAGCTTAGTACAGGGAAGCATTCCAGAGACCCAGTACTTC. Full variable domain (rest looked up from reference TRBV11-2 and TRBJ2-5): EAGVAQSPRYKIIEKRQSVAFWCNPISGHATLYWYQQILGQGPKLLIQFQNNGVVDDSQLPKDRFSAERLKGVDSTLKIQPAKLEDSAVYLCASSLVQGSIPETQYFGPGTRLLVL.

The CDR3 region is CASSPGTSASTDTQYF. The CDR3 bases are TGTGCCAGCAGCCCTGGGACTAGCGCCTCCACAGATACGCAGTATTTT. This rearrangement joins TRBV13 to TRBJ2-3, with 10 bases lining up with TRBD2. Germline CDR1 is PRHDT and CDR2 is FYEKMQ (reference sequence). The V gene end was trimmed by 5 bases and the J gene end by 2 bases; junction bases not matched to a gene: 7. The CDR3 length is 16 residues.

V and J are TRBV9 and TRBJ2-4; D perhaps matches TRBD1 (6 bases). The V end was cut by 3 bases, the J end by 6 bases, with 16 bases between. Germline V CDR1 and CDR2: SGDLS, YYNGEE. The CDR3 length is 15 residues. CDR3 sequence reads: CASSATGSLGNIQYF. CDR3 coding DNA: TGTGCCAGCAGCGCGACAGGTTCTTTGGGAAACATTCAGTACTTC.